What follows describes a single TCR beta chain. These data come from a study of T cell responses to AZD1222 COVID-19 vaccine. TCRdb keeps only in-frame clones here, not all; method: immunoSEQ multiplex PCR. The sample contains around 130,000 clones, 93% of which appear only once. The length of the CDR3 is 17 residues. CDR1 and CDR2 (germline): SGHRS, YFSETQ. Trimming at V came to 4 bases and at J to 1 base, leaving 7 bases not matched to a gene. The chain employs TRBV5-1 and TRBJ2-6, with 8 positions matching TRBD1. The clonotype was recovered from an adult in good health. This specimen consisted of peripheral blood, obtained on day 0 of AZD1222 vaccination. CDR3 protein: CASSPGQAKSGANVLTF. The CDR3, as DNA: TGCGCCAGCAGCCCGGGACAGGCGAAATCTGGGGCCAACGTCCTGACTTTC.